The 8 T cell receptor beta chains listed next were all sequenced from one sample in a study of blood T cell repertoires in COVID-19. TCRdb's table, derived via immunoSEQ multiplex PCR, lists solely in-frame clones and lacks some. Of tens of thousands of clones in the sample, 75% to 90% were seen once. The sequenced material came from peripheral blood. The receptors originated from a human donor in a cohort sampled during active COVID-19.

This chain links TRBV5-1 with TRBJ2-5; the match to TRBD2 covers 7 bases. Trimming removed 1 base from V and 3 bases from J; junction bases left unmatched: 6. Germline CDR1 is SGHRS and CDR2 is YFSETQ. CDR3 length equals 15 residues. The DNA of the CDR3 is TGCGCCAGCAGCTTGCTTTCGGGGGGAGAAGAGACCCAGTACTTC. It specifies CASSLLSGGEETQYF.

This CDR3 is CASSLGGGLSNSPLHF. CDR3 sequence (DNA): TGTGCCAGCAGCTTGGGGGGGGGTTTGAGTAATTCACCCCTCCACTTT. V is TRBV5-4 and J is TRBJ1-6; weak D call: TRBD1 (5 bases). CDR1 is SGHNT and CDR2 is YYREEE in the germline V gene (reference sequence). V was shortened by 0 bases and J by 6 bases, with 13 bases between the two germline ends. This CDR3 comprises 16 residues.

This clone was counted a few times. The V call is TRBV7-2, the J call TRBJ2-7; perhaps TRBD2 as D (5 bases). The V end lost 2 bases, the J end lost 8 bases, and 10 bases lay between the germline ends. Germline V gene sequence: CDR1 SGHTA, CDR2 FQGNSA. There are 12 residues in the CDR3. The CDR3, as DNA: TGTGCCAGCAGCTTATTCCTAGCTAAGCAGTACTTC. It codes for CASSLFLAKQYF.

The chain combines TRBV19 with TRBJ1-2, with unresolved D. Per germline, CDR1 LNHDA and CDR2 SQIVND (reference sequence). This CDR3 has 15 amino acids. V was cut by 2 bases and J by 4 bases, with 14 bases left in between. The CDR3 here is CASSIRPGSAYGYTF. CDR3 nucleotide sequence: TGTGCCAGTAGTATACGTCCGGGATCCGCCTATGGCTACACCTTC.

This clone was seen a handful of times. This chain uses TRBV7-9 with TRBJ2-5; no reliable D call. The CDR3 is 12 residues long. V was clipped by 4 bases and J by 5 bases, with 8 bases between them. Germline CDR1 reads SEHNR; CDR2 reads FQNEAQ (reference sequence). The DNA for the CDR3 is TGTGCCAGCAGCTCGAGGTGGGAGACCCAGTACTTC. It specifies CASSSRWETQYF.

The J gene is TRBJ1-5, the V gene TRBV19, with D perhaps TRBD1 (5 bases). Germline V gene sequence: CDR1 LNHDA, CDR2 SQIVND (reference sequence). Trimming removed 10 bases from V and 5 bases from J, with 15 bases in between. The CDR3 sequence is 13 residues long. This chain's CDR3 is CATYGGTYQPQHF. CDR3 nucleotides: TGTGCCACCTACGGAGGGACCTATCAGCCCCAGCATTTT.

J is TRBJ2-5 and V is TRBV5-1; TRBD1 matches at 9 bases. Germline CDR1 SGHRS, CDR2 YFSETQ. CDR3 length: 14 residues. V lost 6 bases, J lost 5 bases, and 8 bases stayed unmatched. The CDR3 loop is CASKPQGAAETQYF. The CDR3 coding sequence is TGCGCCAGCAAGCCACAGGGGGCAGCGGAGACCCAGTACTTC.

This CDR3 reads CASSLYRNTGELFF. The DNA of the CDR3 is TGTGCCAGCAGCTTATACAGAAACACCGGGGAGCTGTTTTTT. The chain is built from TRBV7-2 and TRBJ2-2; no clear D gene. Germline CDR1 is SGHTA and CDR2 is FQGNSA. V dropped 2 bases and J dropped 2 bases, with 6 bases sitting between them. This CDR3 spans 14 amino acids.